This T cell receptor (beta chain) emerged from a study of T cell responses to AZD1222 COVID-19 vaccine. TCRdb's copy holds only in-frame clones and misses some; the assay was immunoSEQ multiplex PCR. The data contain 150,000 to 200,000 clones, about 89% of them singletons. Study-level points and caveats: The study found Spike-specific TCR breadth and depth rose after two AZD1222 doses.

On this clone: Its specificity is unknown.

The V gene end was trimmed by 1 base and the J gene end by 3 bases; junction bases not matched to a gene: 3. The germline V gene encodes CDR1 SGHNT and CDR2 YENEEA. The CDR3 consists of 15 residues. The J gene is TRBJ2-1, the V gene TRBV11-3, with 7 bases identical to TRBD2. This material consisted of peripheral blood, taken 28 days after the second AZD1222 dose. The origin of this receptor is an adult who received the AZD1222 COVID-19 vaccine. CDR3 sequence: CASSLAGGGYNEQFF. In nucleotides, the CDR3 is TGTGCCAGCAGCTTAGCGGGAGGAGGCTACAATGAGCAGTTCTTC.